The clone carrying this T cell receptor beta chain was picked up a small number of times. Its antigen is unidentified. RNA was isolated and reverse transcribed to cDNA, the sequencing template. The table came from immunoSEQ multiplex PCR; TCRdb's copy has only in-frame clones and leaves some out. The sample shows about 120,000 clones, roughly 57% of them seen only once. The treatment was: oral pan-JAK inhibitor, 5-10 mg twice daily. This sample is part of a study of CD8+ T cells in alopecia areata. Germline assignment: CDR1 ENHRY and CDR2 SYGVKD. The trim removed 6 bases at V and 4 bases at J, leaving 6 bases unmatched. This CDR3 has 14 residues. General study findings and limits: Expanded CD8+ clones among the top 100, and scalp clonality, were significantly decreased by tofacitinib. Lesional tissue from the scalp (especially in alopecia totalis/universalis) showed higher clonality than normal scalp.

The chain links TRBV10-3 to TRBJ2-3, with 8 bases identical to TRBD2. The receptor's source is a human donor with alopecia areata. The sample was CD4+ T cells sorted from blood, taken at week 4, from a patient treated with tofacitinib. This CDR3 is CAIRVGGASDTQYF. CDR3 in DNA: TGTGCCATCAGAGTCGGGGGGGCTTCAGATACGCAGTATTTT.